A single sample gave rise to the 13 T cell receptor beta chains below, sequenced in a study of blood T cell repertoires in COVID-19. Measured with immunoSEQ multiplex PCR; TCRdb has only the in-frame clones, and not every one. The sample consists of over 140,000 clones, 70% to 80% of them appearing once. The specimen sequenced was peripheral blood. The origin of the receptors is a woman older than 75 with active or convalescent COVID-19.

This clone came up a few times. The rearrangement links TRBV10-1 to TRBJ2-2; weak D call: TRBD1 (6 bases). The CDR3 is made up of 11 amino acids. Trimming left V 11 bases short and J 5 bases short, with 9 bases between. CDR1 is WNHNN, CDR2 SYGVQD, per germline (reference sequence). The CDR3 nucleotides are TGCGCCGGGGACAAGACCGGGGAGCTGTTTTTT. It encodes CAGDKTGELFF.

The chain joins TRBV6-1 to TRBJ1-5; TRBD1 is a possible D gene (5 bases). Trimming pared 1 base from V and 4 bases from J, leaving 5 bases between. The CDR3 loop spans 13 amino acids. Germline CDR1 reads MNHNS; CDR2 reads SASEGT. The CDR3 DNA reads TGTGCCAGCAGTGAAGGGACAAATCAGCCCCAGCATTTT. Translation: CASSEGTNQPQHF.

This clone was seen more than once but under ten times. V is TRBV6-2 or TRBV6-3 and J is TRBJ1-5; maybe TRBD1 (5 bases). CDR1 is MNHEY, CDR2 SVGEGT, per germline. This CDR3 comprises 15 residues. Trimming pared 5 bases from V and 1 base from J, leaving 12 bases between. CDR3 amino acids: CASSLAGLSNQPQHF. The DNA of the CDR3 is TGTGCCAGCAGTCTTGCGGGACTGAGCAATCAGCCCCAGCATTTT.

The CDR3 coding sequence is TGTGCCAGCAGCTTAGTTTCGGGCAGGGATCATGGCTACACCTTC. Amino acids: CASSLVSGRDHGYTF. The rearrangement uses TRBV7-2 and TRBJ1-2; TRBD1 is a possible D gene (5 bases). The CDR3 totals 15 residues. Germline V lookup: CDR1 SGHTA, CDR2 FQGNSA. With 1 base removed from V and 6 bases from J, the gap between germline ends came to 15 bases.

The rearrangement uses TRBV27 and TRBJ2-3, with TRBD1 identical over 11 bases. CDR1 and CDR2 (germline): MNHEY, SMNVEV (reference sequence). J lost 2 bases, V lost 2 bases, and 6 bases had no gene match. The CDR3 is made up of 17 amino acids. CDR3 protein: CASSLAGTGGFTDTQYF. DNA for the CDR3: TGTGCCAGCAGTTTAGCCGGGACAGGGGGATTCACAGATACGCAGTATTTT.

This clone has more than one count but fewer than ten. The chain joins TRBV18 to TRBJ2-2; 12 bases line up with TRBD1. With 3 bases clipped from V and 5 bases from J, the junction kept 7 bases outside the gene matches. The CDR3 contains 17 residues. Germline V gives CDR1 KGHSH, CDR2 LQKENI. This chain's CDR3 is CASSPGDRGRETGELFF. The CDR3 coding sequence is TGTGCCAGCTCACCGGGGGACAGGGGGCGAGAAACCGGGGAGCTGTTTTTT.

The chain recombines TRBV2 with TRBJ1-3, with TRBD1 as a possible D gene (6 bases). CDR3 length equals 13 residues. In germline, CDR1 is SNHLY, CDR2 FYNNEI. V shed 5 bases and J shed 4 bases, with 9 bases lying between them. The DNA for the CDR3 is TGTGCCAGCAGTCCTGACAGGGGAAACACCATATATTTT. It encodes CASSPDRGNTIYF.

The chain couples TRBV5-4 to TRBJ1-2; D is ambiguous. The germline V gene has CDR1 SGHNT and CDR2 YYREEE (reference sequence). The CDR3 runs 14 residues. V was shortened by 0 bases and J by 6 bases, with 12 bases between the two germline ends. CDR3: CASSLGGRRDGYTF. The CDR3 DNA follows: TGTGCCAGCAGCTTGGGAGGCCGGCGCGATGGCTACACCTTC.

This clone was observed a handful of times. The rearrangement links TRBV20-1 to TRBJ1-5; no clear D gene. Germline CDR1 is DFQATT and CDR2 is SNEGSKA (reference sequence). V lost 3 bases and J lost 4, with 16 bases in between. This CDR3 is built from 15 residues. In DNA, the CDR3 is TGCAGTGCTAGTCCCGGGTCCCAAACTAATCAGCCCCAGCATTTT. Its translation is CSASPGSQTNQPQHF.

With respect to this clone: Other DNA variants within this sample encode the same CDR3. This chain links TRBV11-3 with TRBJ2-1, with D perhaps TRBD1 (5 bases). The V end was cut by 1 base, the J end by 4 bases, with 8 bases between. CDR3 length equals 14 residues. CDR1 SGHNT and CDR2 YENEEA come from the germline V gene. The CDR3 DNA reads as TGTGCCAGCAGCTTAGGACAGACATACAATGAGCAGTTCTTC. Amino acid sequence: CASSLGQTYNEQFF.

This clone was counted between two and nine times. This chain uses TRBV5-6 with TRBJ2-5; TRBD1 agrees at 8 bases. Germline CDR1 reads SGHDT; CDR2 reads YYEEEE. The CDR3 length is 17 residues. V shed 2 bases, J shed 0 bases, and the junction held 9 bases outside the gene matches. The CDR3 reads CASSFARGQAYQETQYF. The CDR3 DNA follows: TGTGCCAGCAGCTTTGCTCGGGGACAGGCGTACCAAGAGACCCAGTACTTC. The complete variable domain, with remaining parts taken from reference TRBV5-6 and TRBJ2-5, reads DAGVTQSPTHLIKTRGQQVTLRCSPKSGHDTVSWYQQALGQGPQFIFQYYEEEERQRGNFPDRFSGHQFPNYSSELNVNALLLGDSALYLCASSFARGQAYQETQYFGPGTRLLVL.

The chain recombines TRBV18 with TRBJ1-4, with 9 bases fitting TRBD1. V shed 0 bases, J shed 7 bases, and the junction held 6 bases outside the gene matches. The length of the CDR3 is 16 residues. The germline CDR1 and CDR2 sequences are KGHSH and LQKENI. CDR3 sequence reads: CASSPPSTGGSEKLFF. The CDR3 DNA is TGTGCCAGCTCACCACCCTCGACAGGGGGTAGTGAAAAACTGTTTTTT.

This sequence joins TRBV6-5 and TRBJ1-6; TRBD1 matches at 11 bases. Germline loops: CDR1 MNHEY, CDR2 SVGAGI. The V segment lost 6 bases and the J segment 13 bases; nucleotides outside the gene matches: 2. The length of the CDR3 is 12 residues. The CDR3 DNA sequence: TGTGCCAGCAGCGGACAGGGGGCCCCCCTCCACTTT. Its translation is CASSGQGAPLHF.